The 28 T cell receptor beta chains in this list originate from one sample, sequenced in a study of T cells in Graves' hyperthyroidism and ophthalmopathy. There were TCR beta CDR3 regions amplified from RNA transcripts. Using the HTBI primer set, a first-round RT-PCR was run on the TCR CDR3. TCRdb analysed the multiplex PCR reads with MiXCR anew, one entry per CDR3 protein. The repertoire holds around 360,000 distinct CDR3 sequences, with 13% to 15% as singletons. The sample taken for sequencing was blood. These receptors all stem from a woman in her sixties with Graves' ophthalmopathy.

This clonotype was seen many times. The V and J genes are TRBV5-1 and TRBJ2-1; 8 nucleotides agree with TRBD2. The CDR3 length is 16 residues. Looked up from germline, CDR1 is SGHRS and CDR2 is YFSETQ. The V and J ends lost 0 bases and 5 bases, in that order; junction bases with no gene match: 7. CDR3 nucleotide sequence: TGCGCCAGCAGCTTGGGCAGGCTAGCGGGTAACAATGAGCAGTTCTTC. Its protein product is CASSLGRLAGNNEQFF.

The sample holds many counts of this clonotype. V gene TRBV5-1 combines with J gene TRBJ2-1; 13 bases are a match to TRBD2. The V gene end was trimmed by 4 bases and the J gene end by 6 bases; junction bases not matched to a gene: 4. The CDR3 contains 15 residues. CDR1 SGHRS and CDR2 YFSETQ come from the germline V gene. This CDR3 is CASSGGLAGVNEQFF. The DNA for the CDR3 is TGCGCCAGCAGCGGAGGACTAGCGGGAGTCAATGAGCAGTTCTTC.

The genes are TRBV10-3 and TRBJ1-1; D possibly corresponds to TRBD1 (6 bases). V was trimmed by 8 bases and J by 1 base, leaving 11 bases between them. Germline V lookup: CDR1 ENHRY, CDR2 SYGVKD. The CDR3 covers 13 residues. The chain's CDR3 is CAISGQPNTEAFF. The DNA of the CDR3 is TGTGCCATCTCTGGACAGCCGAACACTGAAGCTTTCTTT.

This clonotype has ten or more counts. V gene TRBV5-1 combines with J gene TRBJ1-1; D call uncertain. The germline CDR1 and CDR2 sequences are SGHRS and YFSETQ. CDR3 length: 14 residues. Trimming removed 1 base at V and 5 bases at J, with 12 bases between. The CDR3 DNA sequence: TGCGCCAGCAGCTTGTTCGCCCCGAGGACTGAAGCTTTCTTT. The encoded protein is CASSLFAPRTEAFF.

Ten or more counts support this clonotype. This sequence joins TRBV7-3 and TRBJ1-6, with a tentative D call TRBD1 (5 bases). The CDR3 has 14 amino acids. Germline values: CDR1 SGHTA, CDR2 FQGTGA. Trimming stripped 2 bases from V and 11 bases from J, with 13 bases between. In DNA, the CDR3 is TGTGCCAGCAGCTTATGGGGCAGCTCGACACCCCTCCACTTT. Its translation is CASSLWGSSTPLHF. The whole variable domain, remainder taken from reference TRBV7-3 and TRBJ1-6, is GAGVSQTPSNKVTEKGKYVELRCDPISGHTALYWYRQSLGQGPEFLIYFQGTGAADDSGLPNDRFFAVRPEGSVSTLKIQRTERGDSAVYLCASSLWGSSTPLHFGNGTRLTVT.

This clonotype was picked up a small number of times. This chain connects TRBV12-3 or TRBV12-4 to TRBJ2-2; no firm D call. The V end lost 2 bases, the J end lost 9 bases, and 13 bases lay between the germline ends. The CDR3 consists of 14 residues. In nucleotides, the CDR3 is TGTGCCAGCAGTTTAAACCCGATGGGCCGGGAGCTGTTTTTT. Its translation is CASSLNPMGRELFF.

This clonotype was counted ten times or more. The CDR3 spells CASSPSGTGGGETQYF. In nucleotides, the CDR3 is TGTGCCAGCAGTCCCTCCGGGACAGGGGGCGGAGAGACCCAGTACTTC. The chain is built from TRBV28 and TRBJ2-5, with TRBD1 identical over 12 bases. V lost 5 bases and J lost 4; bases outside the gene matches: 8. CDR3 size: 16 residues. Germline V CDR1 and CDR2: MDHEN, SYDVKM.

This clonotype has a count of ten or more. The chain employs TRBV5-5 and TRBJ2-7, with 10 bases lining up with TRBD2. Looked up from germline, CDR1 is SGHKS and CDR2 is YYEKEE (reference sequence). J was trimmed by 6 bases and V by 3 bases; bases with no gene match: 12. The CDR3 is 16 residues long. CDR3: CASSWRWSSGSSEQYF. CDR3 DNA: TGTGCCAGCAGCTGGAGGTGGTCTAGCGGGAGTTCCGAGCAGTACTTC.

The chain joins TRBV28 to TRBJ1-6; 7 bases are a match to TRBD1. With V trimmed by 11 bases and J by 6 bases, 10 bases remained unmatched. Germline-derived CDR1 and CDR2 are MDHEN and SYDVKM. The CDR3 length is 14 residues. The CDR3 sequence is CAAYPGQLNSPLHF. The CDR3 nucleotides are TGTGCCGCCTACCCGGGACAGCTTAATTCACCCCTCCACTTT.

This chain links TRBV5-1 with TRBJ1-2; D may be TRBD1 (6 bases). Germline CDR1 and CDR2: SGHRS and YFSETQ. The germline V and J ends were trimmed by 4 bases and 3 bases, with 13 bases remaining between them. This CDR3 is built from 14 residues. DNA for the CDR3: TGCGCCAGCAGCCGCGAACAGGGAGACTATGGCTACACCTTC. Protein sequence: CASSREQGDYGYTF.

This clonotype appeared a few times. The chain couples TRBV10-3 to TRBJ2-2; 11 nucleotides agree with TRBD2. The CDR3 spans 15 residues. The V gene end was trimmed by 4 bases and the J gene end by 5 bases; junction bases not matched to a gene: 3. Germline V gene sequence: CDR1 ENHRY, CDR2 SYGVKD. The CDR3 region is CAISALAGGTGELFF. The CDR3, as DNA: TGTGCCATCAGTGCCCTAGCGGGGGGTACCGGGGAGCTGTTTTTT.

This chain links TRBV27 with TRBJ2-5; 7 positions agree with TRBD1. CDR3 size: 15 residues. After removal of 5 bases from V and 5 bases from J, the junction contained 11 bases not matched to a gene. Germline CDR1 reads MNHEY; CDR2 reads SMNVEV (reference sequence). CDR3 nucleotide sequence: TGTGCCAGCAGTCCCCCCCCAAGGGGGCAGGAGACCCAGTACTTC. Protein sequence: CASSPPPRGQETQYF.

This clonotype was counted at least ten times. The V gene is TRBV5-4, the J gene TRBJ2-7; weak D call: TRBD1 (6 bases). Germline CDR1 is SGHNT and CDR2 is YYREEE (reference sequence). V dropped 0 bases and J dropped 5 bases, with 12 bases sitting between them. There are 14 residues in the CDR3. DNA of the CDR3: TGTGCCAGCAGCTTGGAGGGGGTCTGGAACGAGCAGTACTTC. Its translation is CASSLEGVWNEQYF.

J is TRBJ2-7 and V is TRBV5-1; 12 positions match TRBD2. CDR3 length equals 15 residues. Germline V gene data show CDR1 as SGHRS and CDR2 as YFSETQ. The ends lost 1 base at V and 4 bases at J; junction bases unmatched: 3. CDR3 nucleotide sequence: TGCGCCAGCAGCTTGACTAGCGGGAGGCAGTACGAGCAGTACTTC. It codes for CASSLTSGRQYEQYF.

As concerns this clonotype: A much more abundant neighbour one base away suggests this may be a read error. This chain uses TRBV7-2 with TRBJ2-7; D may be TRBD1 (6 bases). V was shortened by 5 bases and J by 6 bases, with 20 bases between the two germline ends. The CDR3 consists of 15 residues. CDR1 is SGHTA and CDR2 is FQGNSA in the germline V gene. CDR3 sequence (DNA): TGTGCCAGCAGCGCTAACCGGGGCAGGGGTACCGAGCAGTACTTC. This codes for CASSANRGRGTEQYF.

About this clonotype: At one boundary the junction diverges from the germline segment, which might be a read error. This rearrangement joins TRBV24-1 to TRBJ2-1; 8 bases align to TRBD1. CDR3 length: 17 residues. CDR1 and CDR2 (germline): KGHDR, SFDVKD. The CDR3 loop is CATSDLSGQGAHNERFF. CDR3 bases: TGTGCCACCAGTGATTTGTCGGGGCAGGGGGCCCACAATGAGCGGTTCTTC.

The chain has TRBV7-2 and TRBJ2-1; D not certain. The CDR3 has 12 amino acids. In germline, CDR1 is SGHTA, CDR2 FQGNSA. The V gene lost 11 bases and the J gene lost 8 bases, with 16 bases spanning the gap. The CDR3, as DNA: TGTGCCCTTACCAGCCTCGGAGATGAGCAGTTCTTC. Its protein product is CALTSLGDEQFF. The whole variable domain, filled in from reference TRBV7-2 and TRBJ2-1, reads GAGVSQSPSNKVTEKGKDVELRCDPISGHTALYWYRQSLGQGLEFLIYFQGNSAPDKSGLPSDRFSAERTGGSVSTLTIQRTQQEDSAVYLCALTSLGDEQFFGPGTRLTVL.

This clonotype has ten or more counts. This chain links TRBV28 with TRBJ2-7, with D possibly TRBD1 on 5 matching bases. CDR3 length equals 15 residues. Trimming left V 2 bases short and J 2 bases short, with 13 bases between. Germline V gives CDR1 MDHEN, CDR2 SYDVKM. The CDR3 coding sequence is TGTGCCAGCAGTTTAGGGGCAGGGAATCCCTACGAGCAGTACTTC. It translates to CASSLGAGNPYEQYF.

This chain connects TRBV14 to TRBJ2-3; TRBD2 matches 8 bases. The germline V gene encodes CDR1 SGHDN and CDR2 FVKESK. The V gene end was trimmed by 4 bases and the J gene end by 6 bases; junction bases not matched to a gene: 12. The CDR3 totals 16 residues. Here the CDR3 reads CASSLETGGREDTQYF. As DNA, the CDR3 is TGTGCCAGCAGCCTCGAAACGGGAGGGCGGGAGGATACGCAGTATTTT.

This clonotype was recorded many times. CDR3 region: CASSPPQGSYEQYF. In DNA, the CDR3 is TGTGCCAGCAGCCCCCCCCAGGGTAGTTACGAGCAGTACTTC. The chain is built from TRBV28 and TRBJ2-7, with D perhaps TRBD1 (5 bases). The CDR3 runs to 14 residues. Germline V CDR1 and CDR2: MDHEN, SYDVKM. The V end lost 6 bases, the J end lost 4 bases, and 16 bases lay between the germline ends.

V gene TRBV20-1 combines with J gene TRBJ2-4, with 10 nucleotides matching TRBD1. CDR3 length: 13 residues. Germline loops: CDR1 DFQATT, CDR2 SNEGSKA (reference sequence). Trimming took 6 bases from V and 9 from J; bases not matched to a gene: 8. The CDR3 sequence is CSATGTGAGIQYF. The CDR3 nucleotides are TGCAGTGCAACCGGGACAGGGGCCGGCATTCAGTACTTC.

This clonotype was observed at least ten times. The genes are TRBV7-8 and TRBJ1-1; D ambiguous. This CDR3 has 13 amino acids. Trimming removed 5 bases at V and 1 base at J, with 8 bases between. The germline V gene has CDR1 SGHVS and CDR2 FQNEAQ. This chain's CDR3 is CASSVQTNTEAFF. Written as DNA, the CDR3 is TGTGCCAGCAGCGTTCAGACGAACACTGAAGCTTTCTTT.

V is TRBV6-1 and J is TRBJ2-3; 12 nucleotides agree with TRBD1. CDR1 and CDR2 from the germline V gene are MNHNS and SASEGT. CDR3 length: 16 amino acids. Germline trimming cut 7 bases from V and 4 bases from J; bases unmatched to any gene: 9. CDR3 amino acids: CASTPGTGGGSDTQYF. The CDR3 region has the DNA TGTGCCAGCACCCCAGGGACAGGGGGCGGATCAGATACGCAGTATTTT.

This clonotype was detected only a few times. The V call is TRBV12-3 or TRBV12-4, the J call TRBJ1-3; D unresolved. CDR3 length: 12 residues. Trimming cost V 6 bases and J 2 bases, with 5 bases left between them. This chain's CDR3 is CASRQPGNTIYF. CDR3 DNA: TGTGCCAGCAGGCAGCCTGGAAACACCATATATTTT.

This clonotype was picked up many times. The chain carries TRBV10-3 and TRBJ1-1; possible D gene TRBD1, 6 bases. Looked up from germline, CDR1 is ENHRY and CDR2 is SYGVKD. The CDR3 covers 13 residues. The germline V and J ends were trimmed by 7 bases and 0 bases, with 9 bases remaining between them. This CDR3 reads CAINRAMNTEAFF. DNA of the CDR3: TGTGCCATCAACAGGGCCATGAACACTGAAGCTTTCTTT.

This clonotype was seen at least ten times. An end of the junction differs from the germline gene, which may be a read error. The V gene is TRBV14, the J gene TRBJ2-3; maybe TRBD1 (6 bases). The CDR3 runs to 11 residues. In germline, CDR1 is SGHDN, CDR2 FVKESK. As DNA, the CDR3 is TGTGCCAGCCCAGGGGAAGATGCGCAGTATTTT. This gives the protein CASPGEDAQYF.

This clonotype was observed at least ten times. The chain joins TRBV29-1 to TRBJ2-7; D ambiguous. V was cut by 4 bases and J by 1 base, with 8 bases left in between. This CDR3 is built from 12 residues. CDR1 and CDR2 from the germline V gene are SQVTM and ANQGSEA. The CDR3 region has the DNA TGCAGCGTTGCATCCAGGTCCTACGAGCAGTACTTC. Translation gives CSVASRSYEQYF.

This clonotype was counted ten times or more. This chain joins TRBV7-3 and TRBJ2-3; D is perhaps TRBD1 (6 bases). V dropped 6 bases and J dropped 2 bases, with 15 bases sitting between them. The CDR3 is made up of 15 amino acids. Per the germline V gene, CDR1 is SGHTA and CDR2 is FQGTGA. Written as DNA, the CDR3 is TGTGCCAGCAGTCCAGGGGATTTGGTCACAGATACGCAGTATTTT. Protein sequence: CASSPGDLVTDTQYF. The full variable domain, its missing parts supplied by reference TRBV7-3 and TRBJ2-3, is GAGVSQTPSNKVTEKGKYVELRCDPISGHTALYWYRQSLGQGPEFLIYFQGTGAADDSGLPNDRFFAVRPEGSVSTLKIQRTERGDSAVYLCASSPGDLVTDTQYFGPGTRLTVL.